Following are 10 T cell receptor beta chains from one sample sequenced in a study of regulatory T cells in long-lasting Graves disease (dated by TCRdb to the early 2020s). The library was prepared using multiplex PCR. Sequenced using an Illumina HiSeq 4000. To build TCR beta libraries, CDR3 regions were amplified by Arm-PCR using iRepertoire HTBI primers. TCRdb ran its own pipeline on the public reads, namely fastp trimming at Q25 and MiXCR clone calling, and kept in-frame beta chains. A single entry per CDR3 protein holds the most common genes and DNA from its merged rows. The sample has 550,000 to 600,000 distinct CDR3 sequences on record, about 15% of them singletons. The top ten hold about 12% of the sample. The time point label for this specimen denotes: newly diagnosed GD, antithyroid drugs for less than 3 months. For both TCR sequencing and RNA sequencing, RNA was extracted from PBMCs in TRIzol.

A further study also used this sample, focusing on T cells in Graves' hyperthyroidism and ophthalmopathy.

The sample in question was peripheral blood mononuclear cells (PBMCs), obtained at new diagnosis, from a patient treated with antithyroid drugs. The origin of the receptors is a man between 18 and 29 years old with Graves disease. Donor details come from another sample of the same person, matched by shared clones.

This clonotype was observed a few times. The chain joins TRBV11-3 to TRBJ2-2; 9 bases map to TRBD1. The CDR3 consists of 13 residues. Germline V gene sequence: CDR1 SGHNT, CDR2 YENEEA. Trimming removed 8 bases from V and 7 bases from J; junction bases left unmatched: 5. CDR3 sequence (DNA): TGTGCCAGCGCGGACAGGGGTGGCGGGGAGCTGTTTTTT. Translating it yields CASADRGGGELFF.

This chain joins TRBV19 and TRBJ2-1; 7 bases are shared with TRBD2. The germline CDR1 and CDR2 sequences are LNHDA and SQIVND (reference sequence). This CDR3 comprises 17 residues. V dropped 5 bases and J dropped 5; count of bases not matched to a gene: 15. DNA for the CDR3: TGTGCCAGTAGTGCCGACCCGCCGCGGGAGTATCACAATGAGCAGTTCTTC. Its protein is CASSADPPREYHNEQFF.

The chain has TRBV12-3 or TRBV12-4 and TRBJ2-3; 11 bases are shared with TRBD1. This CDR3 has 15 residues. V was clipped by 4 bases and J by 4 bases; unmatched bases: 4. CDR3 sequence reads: CASSSGQGVSDTQYF. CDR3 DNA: TGTGCCAGCAGTTCGGGACAGGGGGTGTCAGATACGCAGTATTTT.

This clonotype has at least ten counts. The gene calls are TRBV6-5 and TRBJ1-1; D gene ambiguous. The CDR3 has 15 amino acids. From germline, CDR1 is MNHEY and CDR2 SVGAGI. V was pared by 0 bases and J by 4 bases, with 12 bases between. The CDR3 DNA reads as TGTGCCAGCAGTTACTCGATGGGTGATGGCACTGAAGCTTTCTTT. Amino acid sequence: CASSYSMGDGTEAFF.

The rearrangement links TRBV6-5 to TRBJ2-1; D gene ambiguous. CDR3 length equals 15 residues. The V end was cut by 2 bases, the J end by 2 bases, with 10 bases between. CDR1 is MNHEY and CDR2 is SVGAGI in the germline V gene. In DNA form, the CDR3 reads TGTGCCAGCAGTTACGGCTACCCCACCTACAATGAGCAGTTCTTC. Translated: CASSYGYPTYNEQFF.

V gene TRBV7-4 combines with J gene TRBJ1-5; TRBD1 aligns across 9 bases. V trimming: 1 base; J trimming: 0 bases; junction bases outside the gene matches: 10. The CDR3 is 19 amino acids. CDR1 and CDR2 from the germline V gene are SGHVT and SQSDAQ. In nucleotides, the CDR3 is TGTGCCAGCAGCTTAGGGGACAGGGAATCGAAGGGTAGCAATCAGCCCCAGCATTTT. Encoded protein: CASSLGDRESKGSNQPQHF.

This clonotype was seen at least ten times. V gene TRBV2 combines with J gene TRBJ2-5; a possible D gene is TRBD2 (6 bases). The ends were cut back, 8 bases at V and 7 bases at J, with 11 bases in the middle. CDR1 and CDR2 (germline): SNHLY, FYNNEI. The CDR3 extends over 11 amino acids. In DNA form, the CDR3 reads TGTGCCAGCGGCCTGGAGGGGACCCAGTACTTC. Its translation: CASGLEGTQYF.

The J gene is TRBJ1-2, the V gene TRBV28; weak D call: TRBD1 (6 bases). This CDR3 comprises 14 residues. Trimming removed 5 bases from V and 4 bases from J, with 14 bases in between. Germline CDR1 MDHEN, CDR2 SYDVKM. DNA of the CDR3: TGTGCCAGCAGTACGGACAGCTCCTCCTATGGCTACACCTTC. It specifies CASSTDSSSYGYTF.

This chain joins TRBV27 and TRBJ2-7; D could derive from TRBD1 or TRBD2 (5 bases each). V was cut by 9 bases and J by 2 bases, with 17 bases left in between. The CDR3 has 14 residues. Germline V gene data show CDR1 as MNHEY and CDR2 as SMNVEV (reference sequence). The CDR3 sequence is CASSMGDNPYEQYF. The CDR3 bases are TGTGCCAGTTCGATGGGGGATAACCCCTACGAGCAGTACTTC.

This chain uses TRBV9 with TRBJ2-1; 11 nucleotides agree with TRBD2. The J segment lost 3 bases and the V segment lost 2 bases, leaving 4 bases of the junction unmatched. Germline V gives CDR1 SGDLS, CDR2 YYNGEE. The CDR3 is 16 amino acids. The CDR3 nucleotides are TGTGCCAGCAGCGTGGAGGGGACTAGCGGCTACAATGAGCAGTTCTTC. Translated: CASSVEGTSGYNEQFF.